There are a few counts of the clone carrying this T cell receptor beta chain. This sample is part of a study of quantifying T cell responses using KT2 cells. For the study at large: Reverse transcription used primers in the TCR alpha and beta constant regions. Under optimum conditions, T4 ligation efficiency was estimated at more than 8%. A predetermined fluorescence threshold ended the second PCR, run as a qPCR.

The sample is PBMC spiked with counted cells of clone KT2. Different KT2-to-PBMC ratios were created with a constant PBMC count. An oligo carrying a UMI was ligated to the cDNA 3' end. First-round PCR used 3 to 4 cycles and beta primers RC1.1 and RC1.2 covering TRBC1 and TRBC2. TCRdb re-analysed the UMI-ligation and nested PCR reads in MiXCR, keeping a single row per CDR3 protein. The profile shows about 41,000 distinct CDR3 sequences, about 17% of them singletons. Material: PBMCs spiked with cells of the T cell clone KT2. The receptor's source is a human donor.

In DNA, the CDR3 is TGCAGTGCTAGACCGAGCGGGAGGATGTACGAGCAGTACTTC. It encodes CSARPSGRMYEQYF. The V gene is TRBV20-1, the J gene TRBJ2-7, with 9 bases fitting TRBD2. The trim removed 2 bases at V and 4 bases at J, leaving 6 bases unmatched. This CDR3 is built from 14 residues. Germline lookup yields CDR1 DFQATT and CDR2 SNEGSKA (reference sequence).